A single sample is the source of the 20 T cell receptor beta chains below, sequenced in a study of cytomegalovirus exposure and HLA in healthy donors. PCR employed 60 Vbeta and 13 Jbeta primers. Clones were sequenced by immunoSEQ multiplex PCR, and TCRdb holds only the in-frame ones, with some missing. The table lists about 160,000 clones, 75% to 80% of them singletons. The sample consisted of PBMCs. The source is a woman between 45 and 60 years old in good health and CMV-seropositive.

This clone was counted only a few times. The gene calls are TRBV6-1 and TRBJ2-3, with TRBD2 as a possible D gene (6 bases). The germline V and J ends were trimmed by 6 bases and 0 bases, with 13 bases remaining between them. CDR1 and CDR2 from the germline V gene are MNHNS and SASEGT. This CDR3 has 15 residues. The CDR3 spells CASSAGLGSTDTQYF. In DNA form, the CDR3 reads TGTGCCAGCAGCGCGGGACTTGGAAGCACAGATACGCAGTATTTT.

This chain uses TRBV5-1 with TRBJ2-7, with a weak D call TRBD1 (6 bases). This CDR3 comprises 14 residues. Germline V lookup: CDR1 SGHRS, CDR2 YFSETQ. V lost 4 bases, J lost 1 base, and 12 bases lay in between. Written as DNA, the CDR3 is TGCGCCAGCAGCCCGGCTACAGGGTCCTACGAGCAGTACTTC. This encodes CASSPATGSYEQYF. The whole variable domain, remainder taken from reference TRBV5-1 and TRBJ2-7, is KAGVTQTPRYLIKTRGQQVTLSCSPISGHRSVSWYQQTPGQGLQFLFEYFSETQRNKGNFPGRFSGRQFSNSRSEMNVSTLELGDSALYLCASSPATGSYEQYFGPGTRLTVT.

This clone was recorded once. The genes are TRBV10-3 and TRBJ1-2; 7 bases fit TRBD1. The V segment lost 0 bases and the J segment 7 bases; nucleotides outside the gene matches: 5. CDR1 ENHRY and CDR2 SYGVKD come from the germline V gene. The CDR3 length is 14 residues. The CDR3 loop reads CAISESRQGGGYTF. CDR3 coding DNA: TGTGCCATCAGTGAGTCAAGACAGGGTGGTGGCTACACCTTC.

The genes are TRBV6-1 and TRBJ1-5, with D unresolved. Germline V gene sequence: CDR1 MNHNS, CDR2 SASEGT. This CDR3 is 13 amino acids long. The ends were cut back, 4 bases at V and 4 bases at J, with 8 bases in the middle. CDR3 nucleotide sequence: TGTGCCAGCAGTGTTCACTTGAATCAGCCCCAGCATTTT. Encoded protein: CASSVHLNQPQHF.

This chain connects TRBV9 to TRBJ2-2, with 7 bases identical to TRBD2. V lost 1 base, J lost 4 bases, and 7 bases stayed unmatched. CDR3 length equals 16 residues. Germline values: CDR1 SGDLS, CDR2 YYNGEE. The CDR3 DNA reads as TGTGCCAGCAGCGTACAGGGCGGGAGAGCCACCGGGGAGCTGTTTTTT. Translation gives CASSVQGGRATGELFF.

This clone was observed a single time. Distinct nucleotide sequences in the sample also encode this CDR3. The V call is TRBV29-1, the J call TRBJ1-1; possibly TRBD1 for D (6 bases). V was cut by 6 bases and J by 5 bases, with 19 bases left in between. CDR3 length: 14 amino acids. Germline V gene lookup returns CDR1 SQVTM and CDR2 ANQGSEA. As DNA, the CDR3 is TGCAGCGTCGTAATACAGGGTGCTCGGACTGAAGCTTTCTTT. Translation gives CSVVIQGARTEAFF.

The sample holds one count of this clone. J is TRBJ1-6 and V is TRBV5-4, with TRBD1 identical over 9 bases. The length of the CDR3 is 15 residues. Germline lookup yields CDR1 SGHNT and CDR2 YYREEE (reference sequence). With V trimmed by 5 bases and J by 9 bases, 9 bases remained unmatched. CDR3 region: CASRKTGGLGSPLHF. The CDR3 DNA follows: TGTGCCAGCAGGAAAACAGGGGGCTTAGGTTCACCCCTCCACTTT.

V is TRBV5-1 and J is TRBJ1-2, with D uncertain. Germline CDR1 and CDR2: SGHRS and YFSETQ. This CDR3 comprises 14 residues. Trimming cost V 4 bases and J 2 bases, with 12 bases left between them. The CDR3 DNA sequence: TGCGCCAGCAGCAAACTTGACAACAACTATGGCTACACCTTC. Protein: CASSKLDNNYGYTF.

V is TRBV9 and J is TRBJ1-1; maybe TRBD1 (6 bases). The CDR3 extends over 14 amino acids. V was clipped by 2 bases and J by 4 bases, with 12 bases between them. Per germline, CDR1 SGDLS and CDR2 YYNGEE. CDR3 amino acids: CASSVGGQGTEAFF. The CDR3 coding sequence is TGTGCCAGCAGCGTGGGGGGGCAGGGCACTGAAGCTTTCTTT.

This chain uses TRBV11-2 with TRBJ1-2, with 8 nucleotides matching TRBD1. With V trimmed by 6 bases and J by 8 bases, 11 bases remained unmatched. Germline CDR1 and CDR2: SGHAT and FQNNGV. The CDR3 totals 14 residues. The CDR3 region is CASRFSGGAYGYTF. The CDR3 coding sequence is TGTGCCAGCAGGTTCTCAGGGGGCGCATACGGCTACACCTTC.

This sequence joins TRBV5-6 and TRBJ2-1; 11 nucleotides match TRBD2. The CDR3 length is 17 residues. Germline V gives CDR1 SGHDT, CDR2 YYEEEE. V shed 4 bases, J shed 0 bases, and the junction held 6 bases outside the gene matches. CDR3 residues: CASSPLTSGSSYNEQFF. CDR3 bases: TGTGCCAGCAGCCCTCTCACTAGCGGGAGCTCCTACAATGAGCAGTTCTTC.

The V and J genes are TRBV5-6 and TRBJ2-3; 13 bases match TRBD2. The CDR3 consists of 16 residues. Germline CDR1 and CDR2: SGHDT and YYEEEE. The J segment lost 1 base and the V segment lost 3 bases, leaving 2 bases of the junction unmatched. Written as DNA, the CDR3 is TGTGCCAGCAGCTCGGGGACTAGCGGGGGCACAGATACGCAGTATTTT. Its translation: CASSSGTSGGTDTQYF.

This chain links TRBV7-9 with TRBJ1-2, with D possibly being TRBD1 (5 bases). The CDR3 is made up of 14 amino acids. Trimming cost V 5 bases and J 4 bases, with 14 bases left between them. CDR1 SEHNR and CDR2 FQNEAQ come from the germline V gene (reference sequence). The CDR3 here is CASSLPGGGYGYTF. CDR3 DNA sequence: TGTGCCAGCAGCCTTCCCGGCGGGGGCTATGGCTACACCTTC.

V gene TRBV11-2 combines with J gene TRBJ2-7; TRBD1 is a possible D gene (6 bases). There are 13 residues in the CDR3. The V and J ends lost 3 bases and 5 bases respectively, with 11 bases between them. CDR1 SGHAT and CDR2 FQNNGV come from the germline V gene. CDR3 DNA: TGTGCCAGCAGCTTTTTACAGGGTGACGAGCAGTACTTC. This gives the protein CASSFLQGDEQYF.

J is TRBJ1-5 and V is TRBV15; TRBD1 matches 8 bases. The trim removed 3 bases at V and 5 bases at J, leaving 15 bases unmatched. CDR3 length: 18 amino acids. The germline gives CDR1 LNHNV, CDR2 YYDKDF (reference sequence). CDR3 coding DNA: TGTGCCACCAGCAGTTCTCCCGCCAGGGGGCGCGGAGATCAGCCCCAGCATTTT. It codes for CATSSSPARGRGDQPQHF. The full variable domain, its missing parts supplied by reference TRBV15 and TRBJ1-5, is DAMVIQNPRYQVTQFGKPVTLSCSQTLNHNVMYWYQQKSSQAPKLLFHYYDKDFNNEADTPDNFQSRRPNTSFCFLDIRSPGLGDTAMYLCATSSSPARGRGDQPQHFGDGTRLSIL.

The V gene is TRBV4-3, the J gene TRBJ1-2; 9 bases agree with TRBD1. Looked up from germline, CDR1 is LGHNA and CDR2 is YSLEER. Losses at the gene ends were 2 bases for V and 4 bases for J; bases not matched to a gene: 2. The CDR3 has 14 residues. The CDR3 DNA follows: TGCGCCAGCAGCCAATCGACAGGGGGCTATGGCTACACCTTC. Translated: CASSQSTGGYGYTF.

V gene TRBV30 combines with J gene TRBJ2-3; D unclear. V was cut by 3 bases and J by 5 bases, with 12 bases left in between. CDR3 length: 13 amino acids. Germline loops: CDR1 GTSNPN, CDR2 SVGIG (reference sequence). The CDR3 loop reads CAWSRPGGDTQYF. Written as DNA, the CDR3 is TGTGCCTGGAGCAGGCCAGGTGGAGATACGCAGTATTTT. Drawing the rest from reference TRBV30 and TRBJ2-3, the complete variable domain is SQTIHQWPATLVQPVGSPLSLECTVEGTSNPNLYWYRQAAGRGLQLLFYSVGIGQISSEVPQNLSASRPQDRQFILSSKKLLLSDSGFYLCAWSRPGGDTQYFGPGTRLTVL.

In its sample, this clone was seen a few times. The CDR3 coding sequence is TGTGCCAGCAGCGTAGAGGTGAGCGCCGGGGAGCTGTTTTTT. Residues: CASSVEVSAGELFF. This sequence joins TRBV9 and TRBJ2-2; no firm D call. The germline CDR1 and CDR2 sequences are SGDLS and YYNGEE. The CDR3 extends over 14 amino acids. Trimming pared 0 bases from V and 6 bases from J, leaving 9 bases between.

The chain links TRBV2 to TRBJ2-1; 9 positions agree with TRBD2. Unmatched junction bases numbered 7, after V lost 3 bases and J lost 4 bases. CDR1 is SNHLY and CDR2 is FYNNEI in the germline V gene. This CDR3 is built from 16 residues. CDR3 in DNA: TGTGCCAGCAGTGATGGGGGACTAGCAGCTTACAATGAGCAGTTCTTC. This encodes CASSDGGLAAYNEQFF.

V gene TRBV15 combines with J gene TRBJ2-7; no reliable D call. Trimming left V 6 bases short and J 3 bases short, with 12 bases between. The CDR3 length is 13 residues. From germline, CDR1 is LNHNV and CDR2 YYDKDF (reference sequence). CDR3 sequence (DNA): TGTGCCACCAGTGTAGGCAGACACTACGAGCAGTACTTC. The encoded protein is CATSVGRHYEQYF.